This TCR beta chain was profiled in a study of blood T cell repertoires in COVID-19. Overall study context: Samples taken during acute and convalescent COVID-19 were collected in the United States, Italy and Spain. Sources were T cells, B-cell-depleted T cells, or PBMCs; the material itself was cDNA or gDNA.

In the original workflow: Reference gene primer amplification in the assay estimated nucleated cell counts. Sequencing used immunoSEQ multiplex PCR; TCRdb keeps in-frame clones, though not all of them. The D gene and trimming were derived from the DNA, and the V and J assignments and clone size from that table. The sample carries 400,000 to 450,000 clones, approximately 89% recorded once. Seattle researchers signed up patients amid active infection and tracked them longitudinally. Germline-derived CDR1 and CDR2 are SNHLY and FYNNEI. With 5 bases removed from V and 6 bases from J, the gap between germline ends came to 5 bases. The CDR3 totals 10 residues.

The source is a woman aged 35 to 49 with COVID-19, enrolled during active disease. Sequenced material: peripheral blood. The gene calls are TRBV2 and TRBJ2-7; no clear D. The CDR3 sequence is CASSRFEQYF. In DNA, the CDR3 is TGTGCCAGCAGTCGGTTCGAGCAGTACTTC.